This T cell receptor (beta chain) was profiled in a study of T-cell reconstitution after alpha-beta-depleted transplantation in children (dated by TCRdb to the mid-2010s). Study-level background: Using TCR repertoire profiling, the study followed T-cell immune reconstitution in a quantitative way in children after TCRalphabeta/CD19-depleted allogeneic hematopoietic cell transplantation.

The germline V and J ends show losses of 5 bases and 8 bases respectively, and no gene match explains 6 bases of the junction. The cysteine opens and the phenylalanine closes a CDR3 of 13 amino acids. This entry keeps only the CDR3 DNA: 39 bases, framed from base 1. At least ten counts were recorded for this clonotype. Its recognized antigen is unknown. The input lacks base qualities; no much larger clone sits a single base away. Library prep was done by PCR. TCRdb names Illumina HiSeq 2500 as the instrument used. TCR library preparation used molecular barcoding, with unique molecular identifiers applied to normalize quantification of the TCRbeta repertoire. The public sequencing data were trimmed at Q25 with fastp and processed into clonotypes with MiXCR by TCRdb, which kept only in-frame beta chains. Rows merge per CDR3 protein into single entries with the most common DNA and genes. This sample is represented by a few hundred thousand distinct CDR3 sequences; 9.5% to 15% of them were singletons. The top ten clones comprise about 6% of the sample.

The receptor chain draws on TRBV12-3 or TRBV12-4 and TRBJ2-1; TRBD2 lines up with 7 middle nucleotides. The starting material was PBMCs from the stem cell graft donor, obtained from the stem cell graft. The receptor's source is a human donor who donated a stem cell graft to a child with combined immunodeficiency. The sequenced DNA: TGTGCCAGCAGTCTAGGACTAGACTATGAGCAGTTCTTC. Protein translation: CASSLGLDYEQFF.